The next 29 T cell receptor beta chains were all read from a single sample in a study of cytotoxic CD8 clonotypes in ibrutinib-treated CLL. This table comes from immunoSEQ multiplex PCR, and its TCRdb copy is limited to in-frame clones, with some not included. This sample has 110,000 to 150,000 clones, with approximately 80% found just once. Material: PBMCs, obtained after 24 months of ibrutinib treatment. These TCRs come from a human donor with chronic lymphocytic leukemia.

The chain recombines TRBV10-3 with TRBJ2-1, with D uncertain. The V end was cut by 4 bases, the J end by 0 bases, with 16 bases between. The CDR3 sequence is 17 residues long. Germline CDR1 ENHRY, CDR2 SYGVKD. The DNA of the CDR3 is TGTGCCATCAGTGGGCATGGCGAGACGAGCTCCTACAATGAGCAGTTCTTC. As protein: CAISGHGETSSYNEQFF.

The V gene is TRBV5-1, the J gene TRBJ2-7; no reliable D call. V gave up 4 bases and J gave up 5 bases, with 13 bases separating them. The CDR3 extends over 13 amino acids. Germline CDR1 and CDR2: SGHRS and YFSETQ. This CDR3 reads CASSTGPDDEQYF. In DNA, the CDR3 is TGCGCCAGCAGCACCGGGCCGGACGACGAGCAGTACTTC.

The V gene is TRBV18, the J gene TRBJ2-1; TRBD1 agrees at 9 bases. CDR3 length: 16 residues. Germline V gives CDR1 KGHSH, CDR2 LQKENI. Trimming cost V 0 bases and J 12 bases; bases outside gene matches: 12. CDR3 amino acids: CASSPPGGAADRGQFF. Here the CDR3 DNA reads TGTGCCAGCTCACCACCAGGGGGAGCGGCGGACAGGGGGCAGTTCTTC. The full variable domain, its missing parts supplied by reference TRBV18 and TRBJ2-1, is NAGVMQNPRHLVRRRGQEARLRCSPMKGHSHVYWYRQLPEEGLKFMVYLQKENIIDESGMPKERFSAEFPKEGPSILRIQQVVRGDSAAYFCASSPPGGAADRGQFFGPGTRLTVL.

V gene TRBV4-3 combines with J gene TRBJ2-1; D is ambiguous. V lost 0 bases and J lost 5, with 8 bases in between. CDR3 length: 14 amino acids. Germline V gene sequence: CDR1 LGHNA, CDR2 YSLEER. Written as DNA, the CDR3 is TGCGCCAGCAGCCAAGATCCCGATCACAATGAGCAGTTCTTC. This translates into CASSQDPDHNEQFF.

This chain's CDR3 is CASSRGGSATGELFF. The CDR3 DNA reads TGTGCCAGCAGCCGCGGGGGGAGTGCAACCGGGGAGCTGTTTTTT. The chain employs TRBV7-3 and TRBJ2-2, with 8 bases matching TRBD2. Per the germline V gene, CDR1 is SGHTA and CDR2 is FQGTGA. With 5 bases clipped from V and 5 bases from J, the junction kept 7 bases outside the gene matches. The CDR3 covers 15 residues.

This sequence joins TRBV6-5 and TRBJ1-1; D is perhaps TRBD1 (5 bases). Germline lookup yields CDR1 MNHEY and CDR2 SVGAGI. The CDR3 consists of 11 residues. Trimming took off 7 bases at V and 5 bases at J, with 8 bases between the two ends. Here the CDR3 reads CASTRGTEAFF. The CDR3 region has the DNA TGTGCCAGCACCCGGGGGACTGAAGCTTTCTTT.

V is TRBV4-3 and J is TRBJ2-2; D perhaps matches TRBD2 (6 bases). This CDR3 is 16 amino acids long. V lost 0 bases and J lost 4, with 12 bases in between. Germline CDR1 reads LGHNA; CDR2 reads YSLEER. CDR3 nucleotides: TGCGCCAGCAGCCAAGATGTGGTAGCGGCCACCGGGGAGCTGTTTTTT. As protein: CASSQDVVAATGELFF.

J is TRBJ1-2 and V is TRBV19, with D unclear. Germline values: CDR1 LNHDA, CDR2 SQIVND (reference sequence). V lost 5 bases and J lost 2, with 12 bases in between. This CDR3 spans 14 amino acids. The CDR3 DNA sequence: TGTGCCAGTAGTCCCCAAATGGGCAACTATGGCTACACCTTC. Translation: CASSPQMGNYGYTF.

This clone was found a few times. V gene TRBV7-9 combines with J gene TRBJ1-1; perhaps TRBD1 as D (5 bases). This CDR3 region has 14 residues. V was trimmed by 0 bases and J by 6 bases, leaving 11 bases between them. Looked up from germline, CDR1 is SEHNR and CDR2 is FQNEAQ (reference sequence). The CDR3, as DNA: TGTGCCAGCAGCTTAGCCTCGGGACGGGCTGAAGCTTTCTTT. This encodes CASSLASGRAEAFF.

The chain uses TRBV6-4 and TRBJ1-2, with TRBD1 as a possible D gene (5 bases). Per germline, CDR1 MRHNA and CDR2 SNTAGT. There are 16 residues in the CDR3. V lost 2 bases and J 9 bases, leaving 22 bases between the germline ends. CDR3 nucleotides: TGTGCCAGCAGTGACGGCCCTGGGCAGGGATCTATGAGCTACACCTTC. Encoded protein: CASSDGPGQGSMSYTF.

The chain employs TRBV19 and TRBJ1-2; TRBD1 is a possible D gene (5 bases). V was pared by 3 bases and J by 4 bases, with 9 bases between. CDR1 is LNHDA and CDR2 is SQIVND in the germline V gene (reference sequence). The CDR3 runs to 13 residues. CDR3 nucleotides: TGTGCCAGTAGTATCGGGCAGGGCTATGGCTACACCTTC. Translation gives CASSIGQGYGYTF.

The CDR3 spells CASSFIGGPGANVLTF. Here the CDR3 DNA reads TGTGCCAGCAGTTTTATAGGGGGCCCTGGGGCCAACGTCCTGACTTTC. The chain carries TRBV7-2 and TRBJ2-6; 7 positions match TRBD1. Trimming cost V 6 bases and J 2 bases; bases outside gene matches: 7. The CDR3 consists of 16 residues. CDR1 is SGHTA, CDR2 FQGNSA, per germline.

This chain uses TRBV5-1 with TRBJ2-3, with D perhaps TRBD2 (5 bases). Germline CDR1 and CDR2: SGHRS and YFSETQ. This CDR3 has 14 amino acids. The germline V and J ends were trimmed by 0 bases and 0 bases, with 5 bases remaining between them. DNA for the CDR3: TGCGCCAGCAGCTTGGGGACTAGCACAGATACGCAGTATTTT. It codes for CASSLGTSTDTQYF.

The V and J genes are TRBV7-4 and TRBJ1-2; the D is unclear. V was clipped by 2 bases and J by 7 bases, with 14 bases between them. The CDR3 runs 14 residues. CDR1 is SGHVT and CDR2 is SQSDAQ in the germline V gene. Written as DNA, the CDR3 is TGTGCCAGCAGCTTATTTCCCTTATCGGGTGGCTACACCTTC. This translates into CASSLFPLSGGYTF.

V usage is TRBV18 and J usage is TRBJ1-1, with TRBD1 identical over 10 bases. This CDR3 region has 17 residues. Germline V gene data show CDR1 as KGHSH and CDR2 as LQKENI. Germline trimming cut 1 base from V and 3 bases from J; bases unmatched to any gene: 8. The CDR3 region has the DNA TGTGCCAGCTCACCACGAGGGACAGGGGTTGGGGACACTGAAGCTTTCTTT. It translates to CASSPRGTGVGDTEAFF.

V gene TRBV23-1 combines with J gene TRBJ2-7; 7 nucleotides agree with TRBD1. TRBV23-1 is designated an ORF whose function remains uncertain. This CDR3 region has 16 residues. After removal of 0 bases from V and 4 bases from J, the junction contained 9 bases not matched to a gene. The CDR3 protein is CASSQSGRGPGYEQYF. DNA of the CDR3: TGCGCCAGCAGTCAATCGGGAAGGGGGCCGGGGTACGAGCAGTACTTC.

J is TRBJ2-3 and V is TRBV5-1, with 9 bases matching TRBD1. V lost 2 bases, J lost 4 bases, and 2 bases stayed unmatched. The germline CDR1 and CDR2 sequences are SGHRS and YFSETQ. CDR3 size: 14 residues. The CDR3 loop reads CASSLQGAADTQYF. The CDR3 DNA reads as TGCGCCAGCAGCTTACAGGGGGCCGCAGATACGCAGTATTTT. Combining the CDR3 with reference TRBV5-1 and TRBJ2-3 gives the whole variable domain KAGVTQTPRYLIKTRGQQVTLSCSPISGHRSVSWYQQTPGQGLQFLFEYFSETQRNKGNFPGRFSGRQFSNSRSEMNVSTLELGDSALYLCASSLQGAADTQYFGPGTRLTVL.

The rearrangement links TRBV19 to TRBJ2-5, with D perhaps TRBD2 (6 bases). The germline V and J ends were trimmed by 5 bases and 0 bases, with 25 bases remaining between them. Germline V gene sequence: CDR1 LNHDA, CDR2 SQIVND (reference sequence). This CDR3 is built from 19 residues. The CDR3 nucleotides are TGTGCCAGTAGTGCCCTCCCAGGGACTCCAAGCCAGTACCAAGAGACCCAGTACTTC. This sequence encodes CASSALPGTPSQYQETQYF.

The CDR3 reads CASSWGGQPQHF. The CDR3 DNA follows: TGTGCCAGCAGCTGGGGGGGGCAGCCCCAGCATTTT. This chain uses TRBV21-1 with TRBJ1-5. TRBV21-1 is assigned pseudogene status. This CDR3 is built from 12 residues.

The chain uses TRBV7-2 and TRBJ2-1; D not certain. This CDR3 is built from 15 residues. V shed 1 base and J shed 0 bases, with 7 bases lying between them. CDR1 and CDR2 (germline): SGHTA, FQGNSA. CDR3 protein: CASSLDSSSYNEQFF. The CDR3, as DNA: TGTGCCAGCAGCTTAGACTCGAGCTCCTACAATGAGCAGTTCTTC.

With respect to this clone: Other DNA sequences in the sample encode the same CDR3. The chain links TRBV14 to TRBJ1-2; the D is unclear. Germline V lookup: CDR1 SGHDN, CDR2 FVKESK. The CDR3 has 12 residues. The germline V and J ends were trimmed by 1 base and 2 bases, with 2 bases remaining between them. The CDR3 bases are TGTGCCAGCAGCCAAGCCAACTATGGCTACACCTTC. Protein: CASSQANYGYTF.

This clone has a count of ten or more. V gene TRBV6-6 combines with J gene TRBJ1-5; 7 bases map to TRBD1. The junction had 0 bases not matched to a gene; V was cut back by 0 bases and J by 1 base. The CDR3 loop spans 15 amino acids. In germline, CDR1 is MNHNY, CDR2 SVGAGI (reference sequence). This CDR3 reads CASSYSDRSNQPQHF. The CDR3 DNA reads TGTGCCAGCAGTTACTCGGACAGGAGCAATCAGCCCCAGCATTTT.

The rearrangement uses TRBV18 and TRBJ2-3; D remains unclear. This CDR3 spans 15 amino acids. Germline V gives CDR1 KGHSH, CDR2 LQKENI. The V end was cut by 1 base, the J end by 6 bases, with 14 bases between. CDR3: CASSPRRFLVDTQYF. The CDR3 DNA reads TGTGCCAGCTCACCACGGCGGTTCCTCGTGGATACGCAGTATTTT.

This clone was observed a handful of times. This rearrangement joins TRBV28 to TRBJ1-2; perhaps TRBD1 as D (6 bases). The CDR3 runs to 14 residues. The V end lost 5 bases, the J end lost 10 bases, and 20 bases lay between the germline ends. Germline lookup yields CDR1 MDHEN and CDR2 SYDVKM. CDR3 DNA: TGTGCCAGCAGTCCGGGAGGGGGTCCGGTTGACTACACCTTC. As protein: CASSPGGGPVDYTF.

This chain joins TRBV5-1 and TRBJ2-3, with TRBD2 as a possible D gene (5 bases). This CDR3 has 13 amino acids. Germline CDR1 reads SGHRS; CDR2 reads YFSETQ. V was shortened by 4 bases and J by 4 bases, with 10 bases between the two germline ends. In DNA, the CDR3 is TGCGCCAGCAGCCATGGAGGCGCAGATACGCAGTATTTT. Amino acids: CASSHGGADTQYF.

The rearrangement uses TRBV5-1 and TRBJ2-1; 10 bases align to TRBD2. The CDR3 extends over 18 amino acids. The germline gives CDR1 SGHRS, CDR2 YFSETQ. Trimming took 0 bases from V and 3 from J; bases not matched to a gene: 9. The CDR3, as DNA: TGCGCCAGCAGCTTGGCAGAGGTAGCGGGAGGTGTCTACAATGAGCAGTTCTTC. This gives the protein CASSLAEVAGGVYNEQFF.

This clone has ten or more counts. V usage is TRBV5-4 and J usage is TRBJ2-7, with 8 positions matching TRBD2. The V and J ends lost 4 bases and 3 bases, in that order; junction bases with no gene match: 12. The CDR3 is made up of 16 amino acids. CDR1 and CDR2 (germline): SGHNT, YYREEE (reference sequence). The CDR3 loop reads CASSQGGAAGVYEQYF. Here the CDR3 DNA reads TGTGCCAGCAGCCAAGGGGGAGCAGCGGGAGTCTACGAGCAGTACTTC.

The chain couples TRBV28 to TRBJ1-6; D is ambiguous. Trimming left V 7 bases short and J 0 bases short, with 10 bases between. Germline CDR1 MDHEN, CDR2 SYDVKM. The CDR3 spans 15 residues. CDR3: CASNTPSSYNSPLHF. Here the CDR3 DNA reads TGTGCCAGCAACACTCCCAGCTCCTATAATTCACCCCTCCACTTT.

J is TRBJ2-7 and V is TRBV6-5; the match to TRBD1 covers 9 bases. The CDR3 is made up of 15 amino acids. Per the germline V gene, CDR1 is MNHEY and CDR2 is SVGAGI. The trim removed 6 bases at V and 3 bases at J, leaving 9 bases unmatched. CDR3 region: CASRRGTGLFYEQYF. The CDR3 DNA is TGTGCCAGCAGGCGCGGGACAGGGTTATTCTACGAGCAGTACTTC.